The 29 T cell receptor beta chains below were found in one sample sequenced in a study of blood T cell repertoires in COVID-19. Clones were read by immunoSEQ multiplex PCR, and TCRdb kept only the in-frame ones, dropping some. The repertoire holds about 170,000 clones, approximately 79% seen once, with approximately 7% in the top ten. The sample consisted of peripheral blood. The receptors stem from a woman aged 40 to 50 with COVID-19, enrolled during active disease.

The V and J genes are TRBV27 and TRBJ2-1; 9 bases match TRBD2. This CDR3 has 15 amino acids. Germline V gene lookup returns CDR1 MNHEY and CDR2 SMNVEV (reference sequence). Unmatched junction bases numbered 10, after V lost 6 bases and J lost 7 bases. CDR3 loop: CASRPLAGVSNEQFF. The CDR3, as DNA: TGTGCCAGCAGACCACTAGCGGGTGTGAGTAATGAGCAGTTCTTC.

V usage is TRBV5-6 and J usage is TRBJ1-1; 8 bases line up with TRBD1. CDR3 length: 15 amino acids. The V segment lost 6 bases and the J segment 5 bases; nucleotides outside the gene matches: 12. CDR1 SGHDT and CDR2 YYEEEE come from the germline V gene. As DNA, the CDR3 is TGTGCCAGCATGCACTTCCAGGGGGCAAGGACTGAAGCTTTCTTT. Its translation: CASMHFQGARTEAFF.

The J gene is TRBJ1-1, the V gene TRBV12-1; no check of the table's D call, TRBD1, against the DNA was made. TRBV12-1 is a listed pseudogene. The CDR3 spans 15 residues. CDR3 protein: CASSCRQVMNTEAFF. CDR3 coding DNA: TGTGCCAGCAGCTGCAGACAGGTAATGAACACTGAAGCTTTCTTT.

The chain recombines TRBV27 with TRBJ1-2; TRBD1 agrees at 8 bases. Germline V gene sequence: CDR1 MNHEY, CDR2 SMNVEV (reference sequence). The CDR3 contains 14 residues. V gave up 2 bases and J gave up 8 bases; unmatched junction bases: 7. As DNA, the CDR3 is TGTGCCAGCAGTTTACGGACAGGGTGGGGAGGCTACACCTTC. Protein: CASSLRTGWGGYTF.

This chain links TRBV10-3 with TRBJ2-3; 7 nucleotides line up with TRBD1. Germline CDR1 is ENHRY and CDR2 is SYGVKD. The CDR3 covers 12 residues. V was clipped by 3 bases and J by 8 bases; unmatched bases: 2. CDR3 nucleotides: TGTGCCATCAGTGAAGAGGGGGCTACGCAGTATTTT. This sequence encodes CAISEEGATQYF.

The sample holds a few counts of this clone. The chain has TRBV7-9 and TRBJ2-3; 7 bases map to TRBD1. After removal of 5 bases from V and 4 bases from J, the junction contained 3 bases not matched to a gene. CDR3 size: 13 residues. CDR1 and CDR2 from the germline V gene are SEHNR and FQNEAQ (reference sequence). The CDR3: CASSPTGADTQYF. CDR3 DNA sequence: TGTGCCAGCAGCCCAACAGGGGCAGATACGCAGTATTTT.

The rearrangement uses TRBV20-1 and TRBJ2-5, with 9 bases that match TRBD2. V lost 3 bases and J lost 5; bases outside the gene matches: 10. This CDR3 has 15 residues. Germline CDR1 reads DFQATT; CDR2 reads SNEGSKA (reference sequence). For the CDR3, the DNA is TGCAGTGCTAGTCTGGTAGCGGGGGTCATGGAGACCCAGTACTTC. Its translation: CSASLVAGVMETQYF.

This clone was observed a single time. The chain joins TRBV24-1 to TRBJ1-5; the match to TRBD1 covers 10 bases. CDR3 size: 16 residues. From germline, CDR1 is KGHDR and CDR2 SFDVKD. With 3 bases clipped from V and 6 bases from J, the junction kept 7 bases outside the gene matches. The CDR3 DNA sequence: TGTGCCACCAGTGATCCTGGGACAGGGGAAATTCAGCCCCAGCATTTT. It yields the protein CATSDPGTGEIQPQHF.

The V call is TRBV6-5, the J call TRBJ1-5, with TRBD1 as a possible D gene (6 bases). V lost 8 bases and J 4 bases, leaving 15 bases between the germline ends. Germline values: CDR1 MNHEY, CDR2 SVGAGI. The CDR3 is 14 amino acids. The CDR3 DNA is TGTGCCAGCGACCCAGGGGAGGGGAATCAGCCCCAGCATTTT. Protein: CASDPGEGNQPQHF.

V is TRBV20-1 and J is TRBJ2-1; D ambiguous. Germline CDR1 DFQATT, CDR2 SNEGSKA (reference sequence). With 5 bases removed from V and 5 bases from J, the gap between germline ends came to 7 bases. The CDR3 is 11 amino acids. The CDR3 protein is CSAFDNNEQFF. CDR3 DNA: TGCAGTGCTTTCGACAACAATGAGCAGTTCTTC.

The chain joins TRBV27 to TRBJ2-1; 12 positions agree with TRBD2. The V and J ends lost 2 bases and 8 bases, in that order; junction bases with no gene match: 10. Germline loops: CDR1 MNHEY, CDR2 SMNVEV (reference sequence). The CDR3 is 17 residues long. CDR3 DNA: TGTGCCAGCAGTTTAAGCTGGGGACTAGCGGGTGGCGATGAGCAGTTCTTC. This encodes CASSLSWGLAGGDEQFF.

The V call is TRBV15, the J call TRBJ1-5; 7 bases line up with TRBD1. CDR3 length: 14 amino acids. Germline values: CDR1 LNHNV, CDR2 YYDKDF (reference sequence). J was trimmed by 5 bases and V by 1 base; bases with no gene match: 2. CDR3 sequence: CATSRGTGDQPQHF. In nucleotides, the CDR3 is TGTGCCACCAGCAGAGGTACAGGGGATCAGCCCCAGCATTTT.

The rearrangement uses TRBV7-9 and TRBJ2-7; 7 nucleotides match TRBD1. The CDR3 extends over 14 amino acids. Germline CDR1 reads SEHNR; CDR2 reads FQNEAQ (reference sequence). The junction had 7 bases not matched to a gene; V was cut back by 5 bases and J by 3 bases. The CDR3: CASSPRDSYYEQYV. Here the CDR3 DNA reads TGTGCCAGCAGCCCTCGGGACAGCTACTACGAGCAGTACGTC.

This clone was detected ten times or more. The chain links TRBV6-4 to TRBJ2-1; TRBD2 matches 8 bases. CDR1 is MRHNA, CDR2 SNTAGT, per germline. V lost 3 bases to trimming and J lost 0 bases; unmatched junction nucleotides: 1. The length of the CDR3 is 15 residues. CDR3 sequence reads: CASSDSGDSYNEQFF. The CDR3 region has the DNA TGTGCCAGCAGTGATAGCGGGGACTCCTACAATGAGCAGTTCTTC.

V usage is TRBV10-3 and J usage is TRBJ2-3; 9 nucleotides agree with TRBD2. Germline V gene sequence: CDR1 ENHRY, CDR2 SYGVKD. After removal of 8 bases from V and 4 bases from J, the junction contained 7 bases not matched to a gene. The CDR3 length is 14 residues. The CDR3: CAIGGGGAPDTQYF. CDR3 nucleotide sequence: TGTGCCATCGGGGGCGGGGGGGCCCCAGATACGCAGTATTTT.

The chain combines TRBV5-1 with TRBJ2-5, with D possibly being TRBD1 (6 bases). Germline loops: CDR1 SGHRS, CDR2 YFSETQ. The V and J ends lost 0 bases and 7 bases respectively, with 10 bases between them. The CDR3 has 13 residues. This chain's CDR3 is CASSLEGVGTQYF. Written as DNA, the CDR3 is TGCGCCAGCAGCTTGGAGGGGGTCGGGACCCAGTACTTC.

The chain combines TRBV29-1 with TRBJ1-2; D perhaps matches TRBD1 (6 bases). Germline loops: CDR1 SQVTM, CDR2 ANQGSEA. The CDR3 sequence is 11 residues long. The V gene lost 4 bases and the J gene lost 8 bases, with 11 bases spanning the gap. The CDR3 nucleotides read TGCAGCGTTGCGGACAGCCGGGGCTACACCTTC. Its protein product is CSVADSRGYTF.

The CDR3 reads CASSPTGRTSGRNEQYF. CDR3 bases: TGTGCCAGCAGTCCCACAGGGAGGACTAGCGGGAGGAACGAGCAGTACTTC. This rearrangement joins TRBV6-6 to TRBJ2-7; 14 positions match TRBD2. V was clipped by 5 bases and J by 5 bases; unmatched bases: 11. Germline CDR1 and CDR2: MNHNY and SVGAGI (reference sequence). The CDR3 is 17 residues long.

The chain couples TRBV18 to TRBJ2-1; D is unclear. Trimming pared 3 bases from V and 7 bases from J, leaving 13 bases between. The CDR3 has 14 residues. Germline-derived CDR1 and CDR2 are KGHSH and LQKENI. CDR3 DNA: TGTGCCAGCTCACCGCCTGACAAATATAATGAGCAGTTCTTC. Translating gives CASSPPDKYNEQFF. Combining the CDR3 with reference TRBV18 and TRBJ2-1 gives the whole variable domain NAGVMQNPRHLVRRRGQEARLRCSPMKGHSHVYWYRQLPEEGLKFMVYLQKENIIDESGMPKERFSAEFPKEGPSILRIQQVVRGDSAAYFCASSPPDKYNEQFFGPGTRLTVL.

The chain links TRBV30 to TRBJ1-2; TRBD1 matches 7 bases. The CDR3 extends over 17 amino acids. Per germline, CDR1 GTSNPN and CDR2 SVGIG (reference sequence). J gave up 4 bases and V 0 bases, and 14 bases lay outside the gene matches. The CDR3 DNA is TGTGCCTGGAGTGTACAGGGGAGGAGTGACGGACTCTATGGCTACACCTTC. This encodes CAWSVQGRSDGLYGYTF.

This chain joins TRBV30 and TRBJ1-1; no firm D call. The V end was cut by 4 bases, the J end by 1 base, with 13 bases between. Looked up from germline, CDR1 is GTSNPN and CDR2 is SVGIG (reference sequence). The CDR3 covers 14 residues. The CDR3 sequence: CAWTHGLGNTEAFF. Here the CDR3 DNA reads TGTGCCTGGACACATGGACTTGGGAACACTGAAGCTTTCTTT. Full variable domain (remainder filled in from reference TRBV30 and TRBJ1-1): SQTIHQWPATLVQPVGSPLSLECTVEGTSNPNLYWYRQAAGRGLQLLFYSVGIGQISSEVPQNLSASRPQDRQFILSSKKLLLSDSGFYLCAWTHGLGNTEAFFGQGTRLTVV.

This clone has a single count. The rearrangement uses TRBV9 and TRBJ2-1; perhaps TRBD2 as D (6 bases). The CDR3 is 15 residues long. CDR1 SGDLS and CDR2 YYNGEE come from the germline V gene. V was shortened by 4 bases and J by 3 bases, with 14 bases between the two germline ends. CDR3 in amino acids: CASSPPGDYYNEQFF. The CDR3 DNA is TGTGCCAGCAGCCCCCCGGGAGACTACTACAATGAGCAGTTCTTC.

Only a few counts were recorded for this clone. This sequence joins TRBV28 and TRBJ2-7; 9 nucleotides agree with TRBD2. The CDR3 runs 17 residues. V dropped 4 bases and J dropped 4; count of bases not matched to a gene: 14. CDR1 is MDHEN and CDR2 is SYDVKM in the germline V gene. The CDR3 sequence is CASSSPSTSGKPYEQYF. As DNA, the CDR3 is TGTGCCAGCAGTTCCCCCTCGACTAGCGGAAAACCTTACGAGCAGTACTTC.

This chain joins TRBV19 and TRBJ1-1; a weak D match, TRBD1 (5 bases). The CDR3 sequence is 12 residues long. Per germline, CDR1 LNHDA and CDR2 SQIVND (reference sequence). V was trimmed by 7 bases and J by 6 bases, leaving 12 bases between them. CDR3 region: CASTQTTAEAFF. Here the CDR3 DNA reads TGTGCCAGTACCCAGACGACAGCTGAAGCTTTCTTT.

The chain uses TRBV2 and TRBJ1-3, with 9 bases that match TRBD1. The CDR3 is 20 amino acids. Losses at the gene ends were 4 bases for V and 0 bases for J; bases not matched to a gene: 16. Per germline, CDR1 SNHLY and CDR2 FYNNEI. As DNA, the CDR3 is TGTGCCAGCAGTGCAAGAGGGACAGGGTCCTACACTTACTCTGGAAACACCATATATTTT. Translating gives CASSARGTGSYTYSGNTIYF.

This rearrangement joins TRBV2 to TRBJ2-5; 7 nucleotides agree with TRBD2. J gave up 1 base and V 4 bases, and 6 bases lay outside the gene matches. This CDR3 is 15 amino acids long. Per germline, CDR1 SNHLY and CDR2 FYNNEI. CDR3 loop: CASSAPSGAQETQYF. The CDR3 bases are TGTGCCAGCAGTGCTCCCAGCGGGGCCCAAGAGACCCAGTACTTC.

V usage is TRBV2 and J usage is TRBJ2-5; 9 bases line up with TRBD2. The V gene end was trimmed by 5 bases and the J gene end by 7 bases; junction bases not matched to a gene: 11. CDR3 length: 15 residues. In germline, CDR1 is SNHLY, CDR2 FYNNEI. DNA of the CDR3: TGTGCCAGCAGTCGCGGCGGGGGGGACCGATGGACCCAGTACTTC. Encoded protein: CASSRGGGDRWTQYF.

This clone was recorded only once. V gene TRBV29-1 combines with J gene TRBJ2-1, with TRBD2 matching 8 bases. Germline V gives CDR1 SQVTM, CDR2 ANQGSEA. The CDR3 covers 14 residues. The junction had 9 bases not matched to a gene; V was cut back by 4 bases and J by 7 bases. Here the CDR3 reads CSVVFAGGKNEQFF. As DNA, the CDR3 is TGCAGCGTTGTATTCGCGGGGGGCAAGAATGAGCAGTTCTTC.

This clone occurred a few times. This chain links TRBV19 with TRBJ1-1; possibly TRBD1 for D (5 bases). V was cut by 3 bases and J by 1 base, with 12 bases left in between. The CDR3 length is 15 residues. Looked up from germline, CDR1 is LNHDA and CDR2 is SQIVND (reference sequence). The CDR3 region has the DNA TGTGCCAGTAGTATCCCGCCAGGGCCGAACACTGAAGCTTTCTTT. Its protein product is CASSIPPGPNTEAFF.